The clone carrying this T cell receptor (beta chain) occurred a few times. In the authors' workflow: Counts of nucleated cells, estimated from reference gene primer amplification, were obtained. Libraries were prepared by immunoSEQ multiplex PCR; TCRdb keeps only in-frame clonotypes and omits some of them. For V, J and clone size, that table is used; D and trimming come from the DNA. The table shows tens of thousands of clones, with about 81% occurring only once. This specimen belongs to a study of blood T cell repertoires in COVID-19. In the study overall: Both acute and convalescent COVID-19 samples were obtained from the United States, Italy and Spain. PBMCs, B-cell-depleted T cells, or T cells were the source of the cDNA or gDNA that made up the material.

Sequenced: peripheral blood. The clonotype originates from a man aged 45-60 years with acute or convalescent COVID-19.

The CDR3 region is CASSPTGGAGEKLFF. The CDR3 DNA is TGTGCCAGCTCACCGACAGGGGGCGCGGGTGAAAAACTGTTTTTT. This sequence joins TRBV18 and TRBJ1-4; TRBD1 agrees at 10 bases. Germline V gives CDR1 KGHSH, CDR2 LQKENI. The CDR3 runs to 15 residues. Losses at the gene ends were 3 bases for V and 7 bases for J; bases not matched to a gene: 5.